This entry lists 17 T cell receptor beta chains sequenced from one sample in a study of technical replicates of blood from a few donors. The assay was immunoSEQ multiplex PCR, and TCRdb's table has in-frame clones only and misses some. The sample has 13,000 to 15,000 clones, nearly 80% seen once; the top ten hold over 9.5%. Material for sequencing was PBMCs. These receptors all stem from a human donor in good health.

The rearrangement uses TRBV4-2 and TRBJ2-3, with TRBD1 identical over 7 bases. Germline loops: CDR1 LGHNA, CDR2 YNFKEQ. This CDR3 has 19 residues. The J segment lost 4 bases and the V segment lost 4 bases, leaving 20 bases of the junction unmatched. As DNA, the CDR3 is TGTGCCAGCAGCCCGCGGTTTAGTGAGGGACAGCACCCCGCAGATACGCAGTATTTT. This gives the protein CASSPRFSEGQHPADTQYF.

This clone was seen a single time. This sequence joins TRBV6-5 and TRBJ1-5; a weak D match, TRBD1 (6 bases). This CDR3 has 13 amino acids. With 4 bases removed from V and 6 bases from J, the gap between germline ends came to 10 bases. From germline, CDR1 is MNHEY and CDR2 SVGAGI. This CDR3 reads CASSLGGSQPQHF. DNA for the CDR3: TGTGCCAGCAGTTTAGGGGGAAGTCAGCCCCAGCATTTT.

CDR3 region: CASAPGGFGTDTQYF. The CDR3 DNA is TGTGCCAGCGCCCCGGGGGGCTTCGGCACAGATACGCAGTATTTT. The V call is TRBV25-1, the J call TRBJ2-3, with D perhaps matching TRBD2 (7 bases). Germline V gives CDR1 MGHDK, CDR2 SYGVNS. The CDR3 extends over 15 amino acids. Trimming left V 8 bases short and J 1 base short, with 16 bases between.

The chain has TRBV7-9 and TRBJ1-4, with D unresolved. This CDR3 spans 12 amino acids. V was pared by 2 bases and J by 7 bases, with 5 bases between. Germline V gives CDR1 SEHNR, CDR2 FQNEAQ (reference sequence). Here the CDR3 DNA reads TGTGCCAGCAGCTTATCGGGTGAAAAACTGTTTTTT. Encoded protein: CASSLSGEKLFF. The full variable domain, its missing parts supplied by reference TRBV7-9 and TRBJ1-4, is DTGVSQNPRHKITKRGQNVTFRCDPISEHNRLYWYRQTLGQGPEFLTYFQNEAQLEKSRLLSDRFSAERPKGSFSTLEIQRTEQGDSAMYLCASSLSGEKLFFGSGTQLSVL.

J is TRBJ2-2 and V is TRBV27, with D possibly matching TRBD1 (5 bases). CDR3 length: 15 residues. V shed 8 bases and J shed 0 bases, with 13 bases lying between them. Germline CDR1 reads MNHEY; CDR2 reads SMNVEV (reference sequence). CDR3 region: CASGALRANTGELFF. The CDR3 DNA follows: TGTGCCAGCGGGGCTCTTCGTGCGAACACCGGGGAGCTGTTTTTT.

The CDR3 spells CASSQDRTGGFSGANVLTF. Written as DNA, the CDR3 is TGTGCCAGCAGCCAAGATAGGACAGGGGGCTTTTCTGGGGCCAACGTCCTGACTTTC. The chain recombines TRBV4-2 with TRBJ2-6; 11 bases map to TRBD1. Germline trimming cut 0 bases from V and 1 base from J; bases unmatched to any gene: 5. CDR3 size: 19 residues. Germline V gene sequence: CDR1 LGHNA, CDR2 YNFKEQ.

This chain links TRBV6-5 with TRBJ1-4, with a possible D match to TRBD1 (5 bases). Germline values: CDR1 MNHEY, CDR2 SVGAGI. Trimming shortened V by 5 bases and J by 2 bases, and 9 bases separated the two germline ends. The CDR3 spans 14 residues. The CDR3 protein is CASSTGITNEKLFF. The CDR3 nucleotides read TGTGCCAGCAGTACAGGAATCACTAATGAAAAACTGTTTTTT.

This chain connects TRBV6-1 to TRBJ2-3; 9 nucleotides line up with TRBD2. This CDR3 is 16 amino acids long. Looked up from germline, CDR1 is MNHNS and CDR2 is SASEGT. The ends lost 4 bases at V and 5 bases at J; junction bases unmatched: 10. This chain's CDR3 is CASSGLAGSTVDTQYF. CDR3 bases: TGTGCCAGCAGTGGGCTAGCGGGATCAACGGTAGATACGCAGTATTTT.

CDR3 in DNA: TGCGCCAGCAGCTTGGTTTCGAGCTACAATGAGCAGTTCTTC. Translation gives CASSLVSSYNEQFF. The chain couples TRBV5-1 to TRBJ2-1; no definite D call. Between the trimmed V and J ends, which lost 0 bases and 3 bases, there was a span of 7 bases. Per germline, CDR1 SGHRS and CDR2 YFSETQ. This CDR3 is built from 14 residues.

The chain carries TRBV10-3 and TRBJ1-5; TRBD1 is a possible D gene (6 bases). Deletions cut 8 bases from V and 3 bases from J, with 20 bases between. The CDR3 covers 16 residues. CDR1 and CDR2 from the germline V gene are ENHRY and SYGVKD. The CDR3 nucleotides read TGTGCCATCCGAAGCGGGGGGGGCGATTACAATCAGCCCCAGCATTTT. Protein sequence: CAIRSGGGDYNQPQHF.

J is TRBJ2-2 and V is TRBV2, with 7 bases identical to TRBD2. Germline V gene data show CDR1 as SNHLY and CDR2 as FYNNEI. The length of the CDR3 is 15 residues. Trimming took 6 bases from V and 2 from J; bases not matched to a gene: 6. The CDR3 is CASRLASTNTGELFF. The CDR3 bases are TGTGCCAGCAGACTAGCGTCCACTAACACCGGGGAGCTGTTTTTT.

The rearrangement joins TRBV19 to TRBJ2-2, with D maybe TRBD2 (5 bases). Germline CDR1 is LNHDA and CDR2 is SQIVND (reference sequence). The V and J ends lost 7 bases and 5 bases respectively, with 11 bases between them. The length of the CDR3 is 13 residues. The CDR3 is CASKGSGTGELFF. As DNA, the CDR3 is TGTGCCAGTAAAGGAAGCGGTACCGGGGAGCTGTTTTTT.

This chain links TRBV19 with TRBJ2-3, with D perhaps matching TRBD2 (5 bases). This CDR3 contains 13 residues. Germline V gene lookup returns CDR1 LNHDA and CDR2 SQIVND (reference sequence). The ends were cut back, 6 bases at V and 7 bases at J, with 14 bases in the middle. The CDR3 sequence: CASSLADMNTQYF. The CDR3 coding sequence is TGTGCCAGTAGCCTAGCCGACATGAATACGCAGTATTTT.

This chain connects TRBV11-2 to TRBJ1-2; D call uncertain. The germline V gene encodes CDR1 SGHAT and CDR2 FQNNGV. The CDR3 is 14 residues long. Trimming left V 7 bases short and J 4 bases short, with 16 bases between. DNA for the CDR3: TGTGCCAGCAACAGACCCGGCAGGCGCTATGGCTACACCTTC. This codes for CASNRPGRRYGYTF.

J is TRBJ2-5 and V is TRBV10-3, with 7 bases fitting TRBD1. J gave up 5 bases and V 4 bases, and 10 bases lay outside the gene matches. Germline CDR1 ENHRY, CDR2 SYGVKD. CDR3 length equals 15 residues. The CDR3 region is CAISVAQGELETQYF. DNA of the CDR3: TGTGCCATCAGTGTGGCGCAGGGGGAACTTGAGACCCAGTACTTC.

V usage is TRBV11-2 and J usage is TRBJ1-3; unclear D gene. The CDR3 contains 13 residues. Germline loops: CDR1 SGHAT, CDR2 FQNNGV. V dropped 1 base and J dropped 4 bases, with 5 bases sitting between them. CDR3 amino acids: CASSLGAGNTIYF. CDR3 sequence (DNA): TGTGCCAGCAGCTTAGGGGCGGGAAACACCATATATTTT.

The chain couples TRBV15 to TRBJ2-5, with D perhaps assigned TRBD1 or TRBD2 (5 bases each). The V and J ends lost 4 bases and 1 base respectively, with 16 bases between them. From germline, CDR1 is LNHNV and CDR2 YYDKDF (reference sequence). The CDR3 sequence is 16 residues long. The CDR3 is CATSKDSGILQETQYF. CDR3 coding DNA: TGTGCCACCAGCAAAGACAGCGGAATTCTCCAAGAGACCCAGTACTTC.